A single sample is the source of the 26 T cell receptor beta chains below, sequenced in a study of blood T cell repertoires in COVID-19. TCRdb keeps only in-frame clones here, not all; method: immunoSEQ multiplex PCR. The repertoire includes 500,000 to 600,000 clones, roughly 91% of them detected once, and around 8% sits in the top ten. Sequenced sample: peripheral blood. All receptors come from a woman in her forties or fifties with COVID-19, enrolled during active disease.

The V gene is TRBV7-8, the J gene TRBJ1-2, with a tentative D call TRBD1 (5 bases). V was cut by 1 base and J by 2 bases, with 14 bases left in between. The CDR3 length is 16 residues. Germline V gene lookup returns CDR1 SGHVS and CDR2 FQNEAQ. CDR3 region: CASSLVAGEVNYGYTF. CDR3 DNA sequence: TGTGCCAGCAGCTTAGTCGCGGGGGAGGTGAACTATGGCTACACCTTC.

The chain has TRBV15 and TRBJ1-6; tentatively, D is TRBD1 (5 bases). This CDR3 is 15 amino acids long. Germline lookup yields CDR1 LNHNV and CDR2 YYDKDF (reference sequence). Between the trimmed V and J ends, which lost 5 bases and 5 bases, there was a span of 13 bases. The CDR3 sequence is CATSGRQNHNSPLHF. In nucleotides, the CDR3 is TGTGCCACCAGCGGACGACAGAATCATAATTCACCCCTCCACTTT.

The chain recombines TRBV7-9 with TRBJ2-5; 7 bases fit TRBD2. The CDR3 totals 13 residues. CDR1 and CDR2 (germline): SEHNR, FQNEAQ (reference sequence). The trim removed 2 bases at V and 5 bases at J, leaving 2 bases unmatched. CDR3 loop: CASSLLGRETQYF. The CDR3 nucleotides read TGTGCCAGCAGCTTACTCGGGAGGGAGACCCAGTACTTC. Based on the CDR3 plus reference TRBV7-9 and TRBJ2-5, the full variable domain is DTGVSQNPRHKITKRGQNVTFRCDPISEHNRLYWYRQTLGQGPEFLTYFQNEAQLEKSRLLSDRFSAERPKGSFSTLEIQRTEQGDSAMYLCASSLLGRETQYFGPGTRLLVL.

This clone was seen a handful of times. This chain joins TRBV28 and TRBJ1-5; 7 bases align to TRBD1. V lost 6 bases to trimming and J lost 2 bases; unmatched junction nucleotides: 4. Germline loops: CDR1 MDHEN, CDR2 SYDVKM. This CDR3 has 14 residues. CDR3 DNA: TGTGCCAGCAGATCGGACAGGCGCAATCAGCCCCAGCATTTT. As protein: CASRSDRRNQPQHF.

The gene calls are TRBV6-2 or TRBV6-3 and TRBJ2-5, with D perhaps matching TRBD1 (7 bases). CDR3 length: 14 residues. Between the trimmed V and J ends, which lost 6 bases and 5 bases, there was a span of 16 bases. Germline V CDR1 and CDR2: MNHEY, SVGEGT. CDR3 in amino acids: CASSLPTGRETQYF. The CDR3 DNA is TGTGCCAGCAGCCTCCCGACAGGGAGGGAGACCCAGTACTTC.

The gene calls are TRBV20-1 and TRBJ2-1; 10 bases line up with TRBD2. V shed 3 bases, J shed 6 bases, and the junction held 8 bases outside the gene matches. The CDR3 covers 15 residues. CDR1 is DFQATT, CDR2 SNEGSKA, per germline (reference sequence). CDR3 sequence (DNA): TGCAGTGCTAGTCCAACTAGCGGGGTAACCAATGAGCAGTTCTTC. This codes for CSASPTSGVTNEQFF.

This chain links TRBV7-9 with TRBJ1-2, with D unclear. V lost 1 base and J lost 4, with 16 bases in between. The CDR3 sequence is 16 residues long. CDR1 is SEHNR and CDR2 is FQNEAQ in the germline V gene (reference sequence). The CDR3 here is CASSLGHAGVGYGYTF. For the CDR3, the DNA is TGTGCCAGCAGCTTAGGTCACGCGGGAGTCGGCTATGGCTACACCTTC.

The J gene is TRBJ1-2, the V gene TRBV7-9, with 12 bases lining up with TRBD1. Germline CDR1 reads SEHNR; CDR2 reads FQNEAQ (reference sequence). The CDR3 is 14 amino acids. V lost 7 bases to trimming and J lost 8 bases; unmatched junction nucleotides: 8. CDR3 in DNA: TGTGCCAGCACAACCGGGACAGGGGGCGCAGGCTACACCTTC. As protein: CASTTGTGGAGYTF.

The rearrangement joins TRBV5-4 to TRBJ1-1, with no clear D. CDR1 is SGHNT, CDR2 YYREEE, per germline (reference sequence). V was cut by 4 bases and J by 4 bases, with 17 bases left in between. The CDR3 has 15 amino acids. The CDR3 loop reads CASSPPGAYGTEAFF. The DNA for the CDR3 is TGTGCCAGCAGCCCGCCGGGAGCCTACGGCACTGAAGCTTTCTTT.

The genes are TRBV6-1 and TRBJ2-7; perhaps TRBD1 as D (5 bases). Deletions cut 2 bases from V and 0 bases from J, with 11 bases between. This CDR3 contains 15 residues. CDR1 and CDR2 (germline): MNHNS, SASEGT. The CDR3 sequence: CASSESDRYSYEQYF. The CDR3, as DNA: TGTGCCAGCAGTGAATCAGACAGATACTCCTACGAGCAGTACTTC.

The genes are TRBV30 and TRBJ1-1; D is unresolved. The CDR3 covers 11 residues. V shed 1 base and J shed 8 bases, with 8 bases lying between them. Germline CDR1 reads GTSNPN; CDR2 reads SVGIG (reference sequence). CDR3 protein: CAWSASTEAFF. CDR3 DNA sequence: TGTGCCTGGAGTGCCTCTACCGAAGCTTTCTTT. The full variable domain, its missing parts supplied by reference TRBV30 and TRBJ1-1, is SQTIHQWPATLVQPVGSPLSLECTVEGTSNPNLYWYRQAAGRGLQLLFYSVGIGQISSEVPQNLSASRPQDRQFILSSKKLLLSDSGFYLCAWSASTEAFFGQGTRLTVV.

The V call is TRBV5-4, the J call TRBJ2-3; possibly TRBD1 for D (5 bases). V dropped 0 bases and J dropped 4 bases, with 9 bases sitting between them. Germline V lookup: CDR1 SGHNT, CDR2 YYREEE (reference sequence). The CDR3 is 14 residues long. CDR3 in DNA: TGTGCCAGCAGCTTGGAGGGGCCCCCAGATACGCAGTATTTT. It is translated as CASSLEGPPDTQYF.

The chain combines TRBV2 with TRBJ1-1; D remains ambiguous. V was cut by 4 bases and J by 9 bases, with 18 bases left in between. CDR3 length: 14 residues. Germline V gene data show CDR1 as SNHLY and CDR2 as FYNNEI. CDR3 DNA: TGTGCCAGCAGTGCAAGCGAGGGTAGTGGAAAAGCTTTCTTT. Its protein is CASSASEGSGKAFF.

This clone was found once. This rearrangement joins TRBV28 to TRBJ2-7; TRBD1 matches 7 bases. Per germline, CDR1 MDHEN and CDR2 SYDVKM. The CDR3 is 12 amino acids. The V segment lost 10 bases and the J segment 2 bases; nucleotides outside the gene matches: 5. Here the CDR3 reads CAIGTATYEQYF. The CDR3 bases are TGTGCCATCGGGACAGCAACCTACGAGCAGTACTTC.

The V and J genes are TRBV4-1 and TRBJ2-5; TRBD1 agrees at 9 bases. Germline loops: CDR1 MGHRA, CDR2 YSYEKL. V lost 4 bases and J lost 6; bases outside the gene matches: 21. This CDR3 has 19 residues. CDR3 sequence (DNA): TGCGCCAGCAGCCTTCGAACCTCCGTACCGGGACAGGGAGGGCAGACCCAGTACTTC. It encodes CASSLRTSVPGQGGQTQYF.

The chain employs TRBV30 and TRBJ1-2, with 10 bases matching TRBD1. The CDR3 consists of 14 residues. V trimming: 1 base; J trimming: 4 bases; junction bases outside the gene matches: 3. Germline assignment: CDR1 GTSNPN and CDR2 SVGIG (reference sequence). The CDR3 DNA reads as TGTGCCTGGAGTGCGACAGGGGGCGGCTATGGCTACACCTTC. Translated, it gives CAWSATGGGYGYTF.

This sequence joins TRBV9 and TRBJ2-3, with D perhaps matching TRBD1 (6 bases). V shed 4 bases and J shed 7 bases, with 16 bases lying between them. Germline V lookup: CDR1 SGDLS, CDR2 YYNGEE. The CDR3 length is 14 residues. CDR3 loop: CASSPRGTTHTQYF. Here the CDR3 DNA reads TGTGCCAGCAGCCCCCGAGGGACAACTCATACGCAGTATTTT.

CDR3: CASSFGSGASSTDTQYF. Here the CDR3 DNA reads TGTGCCAGCAGCTTCGGTAGCGGGGCCTCTAGCACAGATACGCAGTATTTT. The chain couples TRBV7-8 to TRBJ2-3; 8 bases are shared with TRBD2. Germline V lookup: CDR1 SGHVS, CDR2 FQNEAQ. CDR3 size: 17 residues. V trimming: 3 bases; J trimming: 0 bases; junction bases outside the gene matches: 8.

The V and J genes are TRBV2 and TRBJ2-3, with D possibly TRBD1 on 7 matching bases. Trimming took off 7 bases at V and 2 bases at J, with 19 bases between the two ends. From germline, CDR1 is SNHLY and CDR2 FYNNEI. The CDR3 has 16 amino acids. CDR3 sequence reads: CASTPRRGPNTDTQYF. In nucleotides, the CDR3 is TGTGCCAGCACCCCAAGGAGGGGGCCGAACACAGATACGCAGTATTTT.

This chain connects TRBV7-2 to TRBJ1-5; D gene ambiguous. Germline CDR1 reads SGHTA; CDR2 reads FQGNSA. V was pared by 8 bases and J by 6 bases, with 14 bases between. The CDR3 consists of 13 residues. Written as DNA, the CDR3 is TGTGCCAGCTCGTACAGTTATAGTCAGCCCCAGCATTTT. Translating gives CASSYSYSQPQHF. The complete variable domain, with remaining parts taken from reference TRBV7-2 and TRBJ1-5, reads GAGVSQSPSNKVTEKGKDVELRCDPISGHTALYWYRQSLGQGLEFLIYFQGNSAPDKSGLPSDRFSAERTGGSVSTLTIQRTQQEDSAVYLCASSYSYSQPQHFGDGTRLSIL.

This sequence joins TRBV30 and TRBJ1-1; weak D call: TRBD1 (5 bases). The V gene's germline CDR1 is GTSNPN and CDR2 SVGIG (reference sequence). V was clipped by 2 bases and J by 3 bases, with 10 bases between them. The CDR3 consists of 13 residues. The DNA of the CDR3 is TGTGCCTGGAGTAGGGGCGGGGACACTGAAGCTTTCTTT. Translated: CAWSRGGDTEAFF.

V usage is TRBV2 and J usage is TRBJ1-2; 7 positions match TRBD1. This CDR3 has 13 amino acids. Germline V gene data show CDR1 as SNHLY and CDR2 as FYNNEI. The V segment lost 6 bases and the J segment 6 bases; nucleotides outside the gene matches: 7. The CDR3 sequence is CASRVDRDDGYTF. The CDR3 DNA is TGTGCCAGCAGGGTAGACAGGGACGATGGCTACACCTTC.

V and J are TRBV3-1 (or the pseudogene TRBV3-2) and TRBJ2-1; TRBD1 is a possible D gene (6 bases). Germline CDR1 LGHDT, CDR2 YNNKEL (reference sequence). The CDR3 length is 16 residues. V lost 4 bases to trimming and J lost 1 base, with 14 bases between them. In DNA, the CDR3 is TGTGCCAGCAGCCCAGATGGGGGCCCTTCCTACAATGAGCAGTTCTTC. Protein: CASSPDGGPSYNEQFF.

This clone was seen just once. CDR3 DNA sequence: TGTGCCATCAGTGAGTCAGTACCTTCGGACGAGCAGTACTTC. Translation gives CAISESVPSDEQYF. This chain uses TRBV10-3 with TRBJ2-7; D not certain. The CDR3 totals 14 residues. CDR1 ENHRY and CDR2 SYGVKD come from the germline V gene. The V gene lost 0 bases and the J gene lost 5 bases, with 11 bases spanning the gap.

This chain uses TRBV5-3 with TRBJ2-2; 8 nucleotides align to TRBD2. TRBV5-3 is classed as an ORF, of uncertain function. CDR3 length: 16 residues. Losses at the gene ends were 1 base for V and 2 bases for J; bases not matched to a gene: 4. As DNA, the CDR3 is TGTGCCAGAAGCTTGAAGCGGGGGCATAACACCGGGGAGCTGTTTTTT. Residues: CARSLKRGHNTGELFF.

This rearrangement joins TRBV28 to TRBJ2-5, with 11 bases fitting TRBD1. Germline values: CDR1 MDHEN, CDR2 SYDVKM. J was trimmed by 1 base and V by 8 bases; bases with no gene match: 6. This CDR3 is built from 15 residues. CDR3 loop: CASLSGTGGQETQYF. The CDR3 DNA sequence: TGTGCCAGCCTATCCGGGACAGGGGGCCAAGAGACCCAGTACTTC.